The 25 T cell receptor beta chains listed next were all sequenced from one sample in a study of early T cells in non-severe SARS-CoV-2 infection. TCRdb reprocessed the 5' RACE reads with MiXCR, giving one entry per CDR3 protein. The sample holds approximately 77,000 distinct CDR3 sequences; 15% to 18% are singletons and the top ten take around 12%. The sequencing input was whole blood. These receptors all stem from an adult who was a healthcare worker with PCR-confirmed SARS-CoV-2 infection or an uninfected control (not recorded which).

J is TRBJ2-1 and V is TRBV9; D possibly corresponds to TRBD1 (5 bases). Trimming removed 5 bases from V and 0 bases from J, with 12 bases in between. Germline CDR1 and CDR2: SGDLS and YYNGEE. CDR3 size: 15 residues. CDR3 amino acids: CASSTGSLSYNEQFF. The CDR3 DNA reads as TGTGCCAGCAGTACAGGCAGCCTCTCCTACAATGAGCAGTTCTTC.

This clonotype appeared a few times. This chain connects TRBV7-2 to TRBJ2-5; possibly TRBD2 for D (5 bases). Per germline, CDR1 SGHTA and CDR2 FQGNSA. CDR3 length: 12 residues. CDR3 sequence reads: CSCREGQETQYF. In DNA, the CDR3 is TGTTCCTGTCGGGAAGGCCAAGAGACCCAGTACTTC.

This clonotype was recorded a few times. The rearrangement links TRBV12-3 or TRBV12-4 to TRBJ2-6; possibly TRBD1 for D (6 bases). This CDR3 is 15 amino acids long. V was pared by 4 bases and J by 1 base, with 8 bases between. DNA for the CDR3: TGTGCCAGCAGTTACAGGGCATCTGGGGCCAACGTCCTGACTTTC. It is translated as CASSYRASGANVLTF.

The sample holds a few counts of this clonotype. The chain has TRBV28 and TRBJ2-1; D possibly corresponds to TRBD2 (7 bases). The CDR3 has 16 amino acids. V was clipped by 5 bases and J by 3 bases, with 17 bases between them. The germline V gene encodes CDR1 MDHEN and CDR2 SYDVKM. DNA for the CDR3: TGTGCCAGCAGTCCCCAAGGGGGGGCGCACTACAATGAGCAGTTCTTC. It specifies CASSPQGGAHYNEQFF.

The rearrangement uses TRBV7-9 and TRBJ2-7; D unclear. V was shortened by 1 base and J by 3 bases, with 10 bases between the two germline ends. Germline V lookup: CDR1 SEHNR, CDR2 FQNEAQ (reference sequence). This CDR3 region has 14 residues. The CDR3: CASSLGAGHYEQYF. The CDR3 region has the DNA TGTGCCAGCAGCTTAGGAGCAGGCCACTACGAGCAGTACTTC.

Many counts were recorded for this clonotype. The V call is TRBV13, the J call TRBJ1-1; no clear D gene. V was trimmed by 2 bases and J by 1 base, leaving 5 bases between them. The CDR3 sequence is 13 residues long. CDR1 and CDR2 (germline): PRHDT, FYEKMQ (reference sequence). CDR3 region: CASSLKRNTEAFF. CDR3 nucleotides: TGTGCCAGCAGCTTAAAACGGAACACTGAAGCTTTCTTT. The whole variable domain, remainder taken from reference TRBV13 and TRBJ1-1, is AAGVIQSPRHLIKEKRETATLKCYPIPRHDTVYWYQQGPGQDPQFLISFYEKMQSDKGSIPDRFSAQQFSDYHSELNMSSLELGDSALYFCASSLKRNTEAFFGQGTRLTVV.

V gene TRBV12-3 or TRBV12-4 combines with J gene TRBJ2-7; TRBD1 might be the D (6 bases). The V gene lost 7 bases and the J gene lost 2 bases, with 15 bases spanning the gap. This CDR3 comprises 14 residues. CDR3 region: CASTVQGRTYEQYF. The DNA for the CDR3 is TGTGCCAGCACAGTCCAGGGGCGCACCTACGAGCAGTACTTC.

The CDR3 region has the DNA TGTGCCAGCAGTTTTGGCGGGTATAGCAATCAGCCCCAGCATTTT. Translating gives CASSFGGYSNQPQHF. V is TRBV12-3 or TRBV12-4 and J is TRBJ1-5; D remains unclear. The V end lost 3 bases, the J end lost 0 bases, and 9 bases lay between the germline ends. CDR3 size: 15 residues.

This clonotype has a handful of counts. The chain combines TRBV28 with TRBJ2-2; TRBD1 matches 7 bases. V was clipped by 5 bases and J by 4 bases; unmatched bases: 7. Germline V CDR1 and CDR2: MDHEN, SYDVKM. This CDR3 region has 15 residues. CDR3 amino acids: CASSPGQFSTGELFF. The CDR3 coding sequence is TGTGCCAGCAGTCCGGGACAGTTCTCCACCGGGGAGCTGTTTTTT. The full variable domain, in which reference TRBV28 and TRBJ2-2 provide the parts outside the CDR3, is DVKVTQSSRYLVKRTGEKVFLECVQDMDHENMFWYRQDPGLGLRLIYFSYDVKMKEKGDIPEGYSVSREKKERFSLILESASTNQTSMYLCASSPGQFSTGELFFGEGSRLTVL.

This clonotype was detected only a few times. CDR3 sequence reads: CASSYGTGNPYEQYF. DNA for the CDR3: TGTGCCAGCAGTTACGGCACAGGGAACCCCTACGAGCAGTACTTC. V and J are TRBV6-2 or TRBV6-3 and TRBJ2-7; the D gene is possibly TRBD1 (6 bases). Germline loops: CDR1 MNHEY, CDR2 SVGEGT. Trimming left V 2 bases short and J 2 bases short, with 13 bases between. CDR3 length: 15 residues.

This clonotype turned up a few times. The chain is built from TRBV19 and TRBJ2-7, with D maybe TRBD1 (6 bases). The CDR3 sequence is 14 residues long. Germline CDR1 and CDR2: LNHDA and SQIVND (reference sequence). The ends were cut back, 0 bases at V and 6 bases at J, with 12 bases in the middle. For the CDR3, the DNA is TGTGCCAGTAGTATAGAAACAGGGCGCGCCGAGCAGTACTTC. This translates into CASSIETGRAEQYF.

The chain combines TRBV30 with TRBJ1-5, with D uncertain. In germline, CDR1 is GTSNPN, CDR2 SVGIG (reference sequence). CDR3 length: 15 residues. The V and J ends lost 1 base and 0 bases respectively, with 10 bases between them. DNA for the CDR3: TGTGCCTGGAGTGCGGGGTCATCTAGCAATCAGCCCCAGCATTTT. Translated: CAWSAGSSSNQPQHF.

This clonotype was counted at least ten times. The V gene is TRBV29-1, the J gene TRBJ1-2; 7 bases align to TRBD1. This CDR3 is 12 amino acids long. Germline values: CDR1 SQVTM, CDR2 ANQGSEA. Unmatched junction bases numbered 8, after V lost 5 bases and J lost 8 bases. CDR3 nucleotide sequence: TGCAGCGTTTCAGACAGGGTTAAAGGCTACACCTTC. Its protein product is CSVSDRVKGYTF.

This clonotype was seen only a few times. The gene calls are TRBV5-4 and TRBJ1-2, with D maybe TRBD1 (5 bases). This CDR3 has 13 amino acids. V dropped 2 bases and J dropped 4 bases, with 9 bases sitting between them. Germline V lookup: CDR1 SGHNT, CDR2 YYREEE (reference sequence). The CDR3 loop reads CASSLPGSYGYTF. DNA for the CDR3: TGTGCCAGCAGCTTACCAGGGAGCTATGGCTACACCTTC.

V is TRBV29-1 and J is TRBJ2-5; unclear D gene. V was shortened by 7 bases and J by 0 bases, with 6 bases between the two germline ends. The CDR3 is 11 residues long. The germline V gene has CDR1 SQVTM and CDR2 ANQGSEA. Here the CDR3 DNA reads TGCAGCGGTGGTCACCAAGAGACCCAGTACTTC. This sequence encodes CSGGHQETQYF. The full variable domain, in which reference TRBV29-1 and TRBJ2-5 provide the parts outside the CDR3, is SAVISQKPSRDICQRGTSLTIQCQVDSQVTMMFWYRQQPGQSLTLIATANQGSEATYESGFVIDKFPISRPNLTFSTLTVSNMSPEDSSIYLCSGGHQETQYFGPGTRLLVL.

This clonotype has only a few counts. The V and J genes are TRBV10-1 and TRBJ2-3; TRBD1 might be the D (6 bases). This CDR3 has 18 amino acids. The germline V gene encodes CDR1 WNHNN and CDR2 SYGVQD (reference sequence). Trimming left V 3 bases short and J 0 bases short, with 19 bases between. The CDR3 DNA reads as TGCGCCAGCAGTGACCCAAGCTCTCTGGGACAAAGCACAGATACGCAGTATTTT. Encoded protein: CASSDPSSLGQSTDTQYF.

This clonotype was seen ten or more times. J is TRBJ1-1 and V is TRBV6-6; TRBD1 matches at 9 bases. CDR1 is MNHNY, CDR2 SVGAGI, per germline (reference sequence). The CDR3 loop spans 13 amino acids. Unmatched junction bases numbered 4, after V lost 6 bases and J lost 5 bases. CDR3 residues: CASRDRGGTEAFF. In nucleotides, the CDR3 is TGTGCCAGCAGGGACAGGGGAGGGACTGAAGCTTTCTTT.

In its sample, this clonotype was seen many times. The genes are TRBV14 and TRBJ1-2; D is unclear. Germline lookup yields CDR1 SGHDN and CDR2 FVKESK. V was trimmed by 3 bases and J by 1 base, leaving 6 bases between them. This CDR3 spans 13 amino acids. The CDR3 nucleotides are TGTGCCAGCAGCCACGGTAGTAACTATGGCTACACCTTC. Translating it yields CASSHGSNYGYTF.

This clonotype came up a few times. The V call is TRBV11-2, the J call TRBJ1-3; no clear D. Germline V gene sequence: CDR1 SGHAT, CDR2 FQNNGV. Trimming left V 5 bases short and J 0 bases short, with 20 bases between. This CDR3 has 18 residues. Here the CDR3 reads CASSPRAGSLLSGNTIYF. The CDR3 DNA sequence: TGTGCCAGCAGCCCAAGAGCGGGCAGCCTTCTCTCTGGAAACACCATATATTTT.

This clonotype was picked up a small number of times. The J gene is TRBJ1-1, the V gene TRBV10-3; no definite D call. This CDR3 region has 13 residues. In germline, CDR1 is ENHRY, CDR2 SYGVKD. Between the trimmed V and J ends, which lost 6 bases and 3 bases, there was a span of 11 bases. The CDR3 sequence: CAISKSQDTEAFF. As DNA, the CDR3 is TGTGCCATCAGCAAGAGTCAGGACACTGAAGCTTTCTTT.

This clonotype was counted between two and nine times. The chain carries TRBV6-5 and TRBJ1-4, with 7 bases lining up with TRBD1. V lost 8 bases to trimming and J lost 3 bases; unmatched junction nucleotides: 0. The germline CDR1 and CDR2 sequences are MNHEY and SVGAGI. CDR3 size: 12 residues. This CDR3 reads CASGQANEKLFF. CDR3 sequence (DNA): TGTGCCAGCGGACAGGCTAATGAAAAACTGTTTTTT.

This clonotype occurred many times. The chain carries TRBV11-2 and TRBJ2-7; either TRBD1 or TRBD2 may supply D (5 bases each). The CDR3 is made up of 14 amino acids. The germline CDR1 and CDR2 sequences are SGHAT and FQNNGV. The V and J ends lost 3 bases and 2 bases respectively, with 11 bases between them. The CDR3 DNA reads as TGTGCCAGCAGCTTGTACGGGGCAACCTACGAGCAGTACTTC. Its protein is CASSLYGATYEQYF. Using reference TRBV11-2 and TRBJ2-7 for the parts outside the CDR3, the full variable domain is EAGVAQSPRYKIIEKRQSVAFWCNPISGHATLYWYQQILGQGPKLLIQFQNNGVVDDSQLPKDRFSAERLKGVDSTLKIQPAKLEDSAVYLCASSLYGATYEQYFGPGTRLTVT.

The gene calls are TRBV4-1 and TRBJ2-5; D is perhaps TRBD1 or TRBD2 (6 bases each). The CDR3 consists of 16 residues. CDR1 MGHRA and CDR2 YSYEKL come from the germline V gene. The V end lost 0 bases, the J end lost 5 bases, and 16 bases lay between the germline ends. This chain's CDR3 is CASSQESRGGGETQYF. For the CDR3, the DNA is TGCGCCAGCAGCCAAGAATCCAGGGGAGGCGGGGAGACCCAGTACTTC.

A note on this clonotype: An end of the junction differs from the germline gene, which may be a read error. The chain carries TRBV7-8 and TRBJ2-1, with D perhaps matching TRBD1 (6 bases). This CDR3 has 19 residues. Germline CDR1 SGHVS, CDR2 FQNEAQ. The CDR3 sequence: CASSLVRGTQLASYNEQFF. CDR3 DNA sequence: TGTGCCAGCAGCTTAGTGAGGGGGACACAGTTGGCATCCTACAATGAGCAGTTTTTC. Complete variable domain (other parts from reference TRBV7-8 and TRBJ2-1): GAGVSQSPRYKVAKRGQDVALRCDPISGHVSLFWYQQALGQGPEFLTYFQNEAQLDKSGLPSDRFFAERPEGSVSTLKIQRTQQEDSAVYLCASSLVRGTQLASYNEQFFGPGTRLTVL.

This chain joins TRBV7-9 and TRBJ1-1; 7 bases match TRBD1. The CDR3 is made up of 11 amino acids. V lost 5 bases, J lost 8 bases, and 2 bases stayed unmatched. The V gene's germline CDR1 is SEHNR and CDR2 FQNEAQ (reference sequence). The CDR3 is CASSRDREAFF. CDR3 nucleotide sequence: TGTGCCAGCAGCCGGGACAGAGAAGCTTTCTTT.